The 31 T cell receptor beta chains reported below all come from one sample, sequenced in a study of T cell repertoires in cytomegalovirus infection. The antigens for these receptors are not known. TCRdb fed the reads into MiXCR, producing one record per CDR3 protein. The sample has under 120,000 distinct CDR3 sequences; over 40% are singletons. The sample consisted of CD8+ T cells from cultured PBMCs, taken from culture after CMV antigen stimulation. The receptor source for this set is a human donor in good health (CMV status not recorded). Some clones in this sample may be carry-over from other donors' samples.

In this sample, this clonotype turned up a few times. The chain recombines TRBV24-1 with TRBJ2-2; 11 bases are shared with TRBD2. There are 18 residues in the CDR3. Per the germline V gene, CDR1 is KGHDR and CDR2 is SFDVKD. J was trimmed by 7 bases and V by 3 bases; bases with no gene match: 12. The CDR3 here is CATSDPTSGGPVDGELFF. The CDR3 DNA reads TGTGCCACCAGTGATCCCACTAGCGGGGGCCCTGTGGACGGGGAGCTGTTTTTT.

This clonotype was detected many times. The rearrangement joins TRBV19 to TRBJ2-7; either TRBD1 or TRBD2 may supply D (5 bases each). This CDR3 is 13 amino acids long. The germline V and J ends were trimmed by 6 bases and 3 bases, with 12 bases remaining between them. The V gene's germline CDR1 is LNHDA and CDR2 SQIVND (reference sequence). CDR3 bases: TGTGCCAGTAGGGACTCAGGGATCTACGAGCAGTACTTC. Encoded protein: CASRDSGIYEQYF.

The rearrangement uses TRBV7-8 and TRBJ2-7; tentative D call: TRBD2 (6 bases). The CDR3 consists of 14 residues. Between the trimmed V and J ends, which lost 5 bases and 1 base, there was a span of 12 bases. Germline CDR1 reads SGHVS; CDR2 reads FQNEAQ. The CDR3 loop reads CASSRGTASYEQYF. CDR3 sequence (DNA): TGTGCCAGCAGCCGCGGGACCGCTTCCTACGAGCAGTACTTC. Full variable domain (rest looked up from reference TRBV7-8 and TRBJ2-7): GAGVSQSPRYKVAKRGQDVALRCDPISGHVSLFWYQQALGQGPEFLTYFQNEAQLDKSGLPSDRFFAERPEGSVSTLKIQRTQQEDSAVYLCASSRGTASYEQYFGPGTRLTVT.

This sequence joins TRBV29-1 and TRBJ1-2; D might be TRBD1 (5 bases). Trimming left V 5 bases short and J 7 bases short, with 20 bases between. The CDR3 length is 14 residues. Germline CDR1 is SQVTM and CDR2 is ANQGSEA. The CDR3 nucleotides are TGCAGCGTTCCGAGACCCGACAGACATAGTGGCTACACCTTC. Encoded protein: CSVPRPDRHSGYTF.

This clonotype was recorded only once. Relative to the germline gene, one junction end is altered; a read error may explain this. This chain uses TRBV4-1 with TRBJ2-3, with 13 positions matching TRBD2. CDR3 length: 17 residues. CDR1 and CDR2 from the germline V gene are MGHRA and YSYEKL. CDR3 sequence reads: CASSQPLAGGPTDTQCF. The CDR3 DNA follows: TGCGCCAGCAGCCAACCACTAGCGGGGGGGCCCACAGATACGCAGTGTTTT.

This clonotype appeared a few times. CDR3 amino acids: CASSAPGAASWGYTF. Here the CDR3 DNA reads TGTGCCAGCAGCGCCCCCGGGGCGGCCTCGTGGGGCTACACCTTC. The gene calls are TRBV28 and TRBJ1-2; D is possibly TRBD1 (5 bases). CDR1 is MDHEN and CDR2 is SYDVKM in the germline V gene. This CDR3 has 15 residues. Trimming took off 6 bases at V and 8 bases at J, with 22 bases between the two ends.

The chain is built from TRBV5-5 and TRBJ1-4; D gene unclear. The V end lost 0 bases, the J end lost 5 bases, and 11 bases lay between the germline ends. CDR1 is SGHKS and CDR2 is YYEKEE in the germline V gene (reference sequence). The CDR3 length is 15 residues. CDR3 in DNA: TGTGCCAGCAGCTTGGCCGCTAGTGGGAATGAAAAACTGTTTTTT. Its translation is CASSLAASGNEKLFF.

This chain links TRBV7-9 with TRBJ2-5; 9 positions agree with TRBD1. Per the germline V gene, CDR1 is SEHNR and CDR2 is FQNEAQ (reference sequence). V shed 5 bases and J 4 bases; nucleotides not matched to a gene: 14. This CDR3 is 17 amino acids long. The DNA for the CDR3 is TGTGCCAGCAGCCCCCTCAACAGGGGGCTGAGGGGAGAGACCCAGTACTTC. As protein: CASSPLNRGLRGETQYF.

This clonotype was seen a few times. The CDR3 nucleotides are TGTGCCAGCAGCGTGACTAGCTCCTACAATGAGCAGTTCTTC. Its protein product is CASSVTSSYNEQFF. The chain recombines TRBV7-9 with TRBJ2-1, with TRBD2 as a possible D gene (6 bases). Trimming left V 5 bases short and J 0 bases short, with 8 bases between. The length of the CDR3 is 14 residues. Germline loops: CDR1 SEHNR, CDR2 FQNEAQ (reference sequence).

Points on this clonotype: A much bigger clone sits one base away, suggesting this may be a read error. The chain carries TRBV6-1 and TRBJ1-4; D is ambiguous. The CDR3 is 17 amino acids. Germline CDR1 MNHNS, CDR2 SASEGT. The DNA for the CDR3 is TGTGCCAGCATTGAAGCGAGGTCCGGCAGGAGCAATGAAAAACTGTTTTTT. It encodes CASIEARSGRSNEKLFF.

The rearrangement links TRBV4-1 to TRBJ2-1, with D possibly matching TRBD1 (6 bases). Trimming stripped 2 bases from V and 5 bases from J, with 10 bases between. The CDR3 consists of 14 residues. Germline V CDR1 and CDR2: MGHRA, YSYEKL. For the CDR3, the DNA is TGCGCCAGCAGCCAAAGGGACATAGACAATGAGCAGTTCTTC. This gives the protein CASSQRDIDNEQFF.

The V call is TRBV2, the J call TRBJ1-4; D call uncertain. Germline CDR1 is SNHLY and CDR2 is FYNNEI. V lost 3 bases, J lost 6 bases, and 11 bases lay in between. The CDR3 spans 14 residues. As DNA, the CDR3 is TGTGCCAGCAGTGAGCAGGTTCTTTATGAAAAACTGTTTTTT. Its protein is CASSEQVLYEKLFF.

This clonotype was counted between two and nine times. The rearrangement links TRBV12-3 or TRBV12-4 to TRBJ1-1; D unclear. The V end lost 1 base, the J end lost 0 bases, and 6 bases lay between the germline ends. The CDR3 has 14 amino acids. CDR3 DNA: TGTGCCAGCAGTTTAGGGGTTTTGAACACTGAAGCTTTCTTT. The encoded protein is CASSLGVLNTEAFF.

CDR3 sequence: CASSDGQGRTQYF. CDR3 sequence (DNA): TGTGCCAGCAGCGACGGACAGGGTCGGACGCAGTATTTT. The chain recombines TRBV5-6 with TRBJ2-3, with 8 nucleotides matching TRBD1. Trimming cost V 4 bases and J 9 bases; bases outside gene matches: 7. This CDR3 comprises 13 residues. Per germline, CDR1 SGHDT and CDR2 YYEEEE.

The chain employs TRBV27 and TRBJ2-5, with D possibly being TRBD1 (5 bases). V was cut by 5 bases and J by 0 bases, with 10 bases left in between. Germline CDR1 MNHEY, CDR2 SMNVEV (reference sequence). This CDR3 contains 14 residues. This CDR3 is CASSGHSYQETQYF. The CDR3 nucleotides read TGTGCCAGCAGTGGACACAGCTACCAAGAGACCCAGTACTTC.

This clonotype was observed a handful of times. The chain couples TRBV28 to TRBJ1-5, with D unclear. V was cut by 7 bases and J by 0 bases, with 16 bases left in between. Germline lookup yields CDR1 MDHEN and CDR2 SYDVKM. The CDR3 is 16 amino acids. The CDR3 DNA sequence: TGTGCCAGCACCAGTTTAGGCACAAATAGCAATCAGCCCCAGCATTTT. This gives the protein CASTSLGTNSNQPQHF.

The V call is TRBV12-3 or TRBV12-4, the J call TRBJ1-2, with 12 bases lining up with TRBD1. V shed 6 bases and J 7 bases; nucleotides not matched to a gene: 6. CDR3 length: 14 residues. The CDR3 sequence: CASRGDRGRSGYTF. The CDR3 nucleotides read TGTGCCAGCAGGGGGGACAGGGGGCGAAGTGGCTACACCTTC.

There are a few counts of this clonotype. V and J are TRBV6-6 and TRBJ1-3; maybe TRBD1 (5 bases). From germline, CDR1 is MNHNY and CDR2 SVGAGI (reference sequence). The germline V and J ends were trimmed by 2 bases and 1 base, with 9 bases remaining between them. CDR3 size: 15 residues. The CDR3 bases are TGTGCCAGCAGTTACGGCGGGGGGTCTGGAAACACCATATATTTT. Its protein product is CASSYGGGSGNTIYF.

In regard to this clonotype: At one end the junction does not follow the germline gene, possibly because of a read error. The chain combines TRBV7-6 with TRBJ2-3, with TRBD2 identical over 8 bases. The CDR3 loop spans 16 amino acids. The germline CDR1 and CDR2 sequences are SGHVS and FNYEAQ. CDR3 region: CASSLVGDGGADTQYF. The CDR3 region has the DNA TGTGCCAGCAGCTTAGTCGGGGACGGGGGGGCAGATACGCAGTATTTC.

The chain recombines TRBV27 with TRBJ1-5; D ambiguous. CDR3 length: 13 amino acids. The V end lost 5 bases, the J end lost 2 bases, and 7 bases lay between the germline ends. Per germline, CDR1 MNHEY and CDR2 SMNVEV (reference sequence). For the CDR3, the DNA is TGTGCCAGCAGTGCGTCCGGCAATCAGCCCCAGCATTTT. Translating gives CASSASGNQPQHF.

As DNA, the CDR3 is TGTGCCAGCAGATATACCGGGACAGGAGCTTTAGGAAAACTGTTTTTT. Amino acid sequence: CASRYTGTGALGKLFF. The rearrangement links TRBV5-5 to TRBJ1-4, with 8 positions matching TRBD1. Germline V gives CDR1 SGHKS, CDR2 YYEKEE (reference sequence). The junction had 16 bases not matched to a gene; V was cut back by 5 bases and J by 10 bases. The CDR3 loop spans 16 amino acids.

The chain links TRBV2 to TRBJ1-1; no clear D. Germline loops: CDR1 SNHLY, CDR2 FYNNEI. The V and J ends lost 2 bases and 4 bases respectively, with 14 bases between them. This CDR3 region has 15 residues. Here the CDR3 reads CASSEWPQGSTEAFF. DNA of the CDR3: TGTGCCAGCAGTGAATGGCCCCAAGGAAGCACTGAAGCTTTCTTT.

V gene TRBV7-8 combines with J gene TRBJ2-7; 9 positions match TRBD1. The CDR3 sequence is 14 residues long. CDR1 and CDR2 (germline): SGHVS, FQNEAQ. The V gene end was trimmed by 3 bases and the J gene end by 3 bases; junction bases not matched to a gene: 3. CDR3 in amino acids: CASSFGDRVYEQYF. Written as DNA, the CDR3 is TGTGCCAGCAGCTTTGGGGACAGGGTCTACGAGCAGTACTTC. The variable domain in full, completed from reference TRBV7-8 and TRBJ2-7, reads GAGVSQSPRYKVAKRGQDVALRCDPISGHVSLFWYQQALGQGPEFLTYFQNEAQLDKSGLPSDRFFAERPEGSVSTLKIQRTQQEDSAVYLCASSFGDRVYEQYFGPGTRLTVT.

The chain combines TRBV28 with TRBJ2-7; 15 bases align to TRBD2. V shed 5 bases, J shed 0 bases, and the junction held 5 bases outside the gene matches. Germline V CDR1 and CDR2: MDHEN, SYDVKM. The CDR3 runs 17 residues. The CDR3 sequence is CASSAGLAGGTSYEQYF. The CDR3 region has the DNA TGTGCCAGCAGTGCGGGACTAGCGGGGGGCACCTCCTACGAGCAGTACTTC.

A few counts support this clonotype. In DNA, the CDR3 is TGTGCCAGCAGCTTAGGCCGGGGGGTCAGGGCATCACCCCTCCACTTT. It translates to CASSLGRGVRASPLHF. V usage is TRBV7-2 and J usage is TRBJ1-6, with D tentatively TRBD1 (5 bases). Trimming left V 1 base short and J 10 bases short, with 17 bases between. CDR1 and CDR2 from the germline V gene are SGHTA and FQGNSA. This CDR3 has 16 amino acids.

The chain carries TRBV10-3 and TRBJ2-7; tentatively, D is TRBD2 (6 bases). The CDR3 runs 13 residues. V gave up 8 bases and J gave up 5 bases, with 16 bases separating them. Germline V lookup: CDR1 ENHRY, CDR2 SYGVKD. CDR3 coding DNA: TGTGCCATCTTTAGAGAGGGCGGGAACGAGCAGTACTTC. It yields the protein CAIFREGGNEQYF.

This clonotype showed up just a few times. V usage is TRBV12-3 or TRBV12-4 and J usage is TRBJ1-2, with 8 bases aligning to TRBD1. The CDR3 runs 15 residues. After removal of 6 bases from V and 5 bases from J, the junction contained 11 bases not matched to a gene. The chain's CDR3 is CASSDPTQGAYGYTF. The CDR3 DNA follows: TGTGCCAGCAGCGACCCAACGCAGGGGGCATATGGCTACACCTTC.

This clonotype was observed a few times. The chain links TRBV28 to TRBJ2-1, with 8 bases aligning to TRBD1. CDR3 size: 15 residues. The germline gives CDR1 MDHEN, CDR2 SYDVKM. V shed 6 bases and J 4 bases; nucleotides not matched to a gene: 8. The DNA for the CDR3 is TGTGCCAGCAGCCCGGGACAGGCCAATTACAATGAGCAGTTCTTC. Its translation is CASSPGQANYNEQFF.

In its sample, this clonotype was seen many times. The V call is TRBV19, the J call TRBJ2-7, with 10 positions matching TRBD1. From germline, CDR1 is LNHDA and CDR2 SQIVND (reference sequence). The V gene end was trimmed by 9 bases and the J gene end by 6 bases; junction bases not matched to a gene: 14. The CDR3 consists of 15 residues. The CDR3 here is CASRPYGTGAGEQYF. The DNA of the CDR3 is TGTGCCAGCCGTCCTTATGGGACAGGGGCTGGCGAGCAGTACTTC.

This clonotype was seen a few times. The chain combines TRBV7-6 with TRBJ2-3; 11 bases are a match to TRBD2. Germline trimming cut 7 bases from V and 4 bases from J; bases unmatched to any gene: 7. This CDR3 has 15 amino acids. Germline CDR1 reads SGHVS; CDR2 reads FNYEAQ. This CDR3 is CASTISGGAADTQYF. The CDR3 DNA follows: TGTGCCAGCACCATTAGCGGGGGGGCCGCAGATACGCAGTATTTT.

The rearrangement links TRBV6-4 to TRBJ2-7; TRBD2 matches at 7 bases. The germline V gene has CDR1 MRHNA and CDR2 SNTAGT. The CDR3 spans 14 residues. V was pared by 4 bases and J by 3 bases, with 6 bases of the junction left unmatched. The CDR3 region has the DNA TGTGCCAGCAGTGTCGGGCCGGGGGGCTACGAGCAGTACTTC. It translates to CASSVGPGGYEQYF.